The text below deals with one TCR beta chain. Its specificity is unknown. Trimming removed 0 bases at V and 1 base at J, with 9 bases between. This CDR3 region has 15 residues. CDR1 SGHRS and CDR2 YFSETQ come from the germline V gene. This specimen comes from a study of cytomegalovirus exposure and HLA in healthy donors. Study results and caveats: Later findings reportedly placed an Asian-associated ancestry cluster below the approximately 650-donor mean for N-insertions.

Primers included in the PCR were 60 Vbeta and 13 Jbeta primers. TCRdb's table, derived via immunoSEQ multiplex PCR, lists solely in-frame clones and lacks some. The sample has fewer than 150,000 clones, about 80% seen once. The receptor was isolated from a man aged 35-49 years in good health and CMV-seropositive. The sequencing input was PBMCs. The rearrangement links TRBV5-1 to TRBJ2-3, with no clear D. The CDR3 bases are TGCGCCAGCAGCTTGGTAGGTACAGGCACAGATACGCAGTATTTT. Protein sequence: CASSLVGTGTDTQYF.